This T cell receptor (beta chain) derives from a study of blood T cell repertoires in COVID-19. The data were produced by immunoSEQ multiplex PCR, yet TCRdb's version contains in-frame clones alone and is incomplete. The sample includes more than 150,000 clones, roughly nine tenths of them seen just once. Germline assignment: CDR1 SGDLS and CDR2 YYNGEE. The V gene lost 2 bases and the J gene lost 7 bases, with 10 bases spanning the gap. The CDR3 spans 14 residues. The receptor comes from a woman aged 40 to 50 with acute or convalescent COVID-19. The V and J genes are TRBV9 and TRBJ1-6; weak D call: TRBD1 (6 bases). Sequenced sample: peripheral blood. CDR3 in amino acids: CASSVRGGNSPLHF. As DNA, the CDR3 is TGTGCCAGCAGCGTGAGGGGGGGCAATTCACCCCTCCACTTT.